This note documents a single T cell receptor (beta chain) sequence. The target antigen is unknown. Profiling relied on immunoSEQ multiplex PCR, and the TCRdb table lists in-frame clones only, not all of them. The data hold several thousand clones, with about 60% observed a single time. The data are from a study of coeliac disease. Background on the study: Each coeliac patient was active, refractory type I, or diet-controlled. Study findings and constraints: Published gliadin-specific TRB sequences appeared in about 50% of the 18 coeliac samples, 1 of 6 controls. Control samples showed higher TRB and TRG clonality than intraepithelial and lamina propria samples in active celiac disease. Most TRB amino acid sequences occurred in only one sample.

The germline CDR1 and CDR2 sequences are MNHEY and SVGAGI. Trimming removed 6 bases from V and 0 bases from J, with 11 bases in between. The CDR3 extends over 14 amino acids. The sequenced sample was lamina propria lymphocytes from the gut. The TCR comes from a woman aged 55 to 70 with active celiac disease. The V call is TRBV6-5, the J call TRBJ1-1, with a weak D call TRBD1 (5 bases). CDR3 nucleotide sequence: TGTGCCAGCAGCCAGACAGCTATGAACACTGAAGCTTTCTTT. Translation gives CASSQTAMNTEAFF.